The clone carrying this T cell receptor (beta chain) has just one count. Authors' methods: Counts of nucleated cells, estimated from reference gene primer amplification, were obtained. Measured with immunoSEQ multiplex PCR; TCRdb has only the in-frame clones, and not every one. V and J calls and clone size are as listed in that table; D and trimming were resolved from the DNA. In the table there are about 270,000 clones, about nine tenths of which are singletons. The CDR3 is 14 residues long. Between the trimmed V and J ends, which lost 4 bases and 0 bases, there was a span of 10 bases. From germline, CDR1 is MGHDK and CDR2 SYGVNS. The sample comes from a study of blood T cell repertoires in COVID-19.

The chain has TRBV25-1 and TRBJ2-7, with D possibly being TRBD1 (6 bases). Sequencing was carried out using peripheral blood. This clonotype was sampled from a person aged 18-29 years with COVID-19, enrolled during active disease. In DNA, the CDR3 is TGTGCCAGCAGTGTAAGGGACAACTCCTACGAGCAGTACTTC. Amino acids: CASSVRDNSYEQYF.